A selection of T cell receptor beta chains follows, all from one sample in a study of blood T cells in healthy people across ages. Using its own MiXCR run on the 5' RACE reads, TCRdb lists one record per CDR3 protein. The sample contains over 600,000 distinct CDR3 sequences, around three fifths of which appear only once. Material for sequencing was blood. These receptors all come from a man aged 40-50 years in good health. The CDR3 runs from the conserved cysteine through the conserved F or W. The D gene is left open where the match is weak. Expanded clones get a size class; other rows say once, few or many, or leave the size out.

j_call clone_size v_call d_call cdr3_aa cdr3_nt
TRBJ1-4 - TRBV5-1 - CASSWDPATNEKLFF TGCGCCAGCAGCTGGGACCCTGCAACTAATGAAAAACTGTTTTTT
TRBJ1-5 many TRBV7-2 - CASSLDGGRDQPQHF TGTGCCAGCAGCTTAGATGGTGGCAGAGATCAGCCCCAGCATTTT
TRBJ2-5 - TRBV7-3 TRBD1 CASSPSNRGLGETQYF TGTGCCAGCAGCCCGTCCAACAGGGGGCTGGGAGAGACCCAGTACTTC
TRBJ2-3 - TRBV6-1 - CASSIGPSGDTQYF TGTGCCAGTAGTATAGGCCCCTCGGGAGATACGCAGTATTTT
TRBJ1-4 - TRBV5-1 TRBD1 CASSNPGTGGEKLFF TGCGCCAGCAGCAACCCCGGGACAGGGGGTGAAAAACTGTTTTTT
TRBJ1-2 once TRBV6-5 - CASRSDVGIYGYTF TGTGCCAGCAGGAGCGACGTTGGTATCTATGGCTACACCTTC
TRBJ2-3 - TRBV12-3/TRBV12-4 - CASSQHVRTAADTQYF TGTGCCAGCAGTCAACACGTGAGGACAGCCGCAGATACGCAGTATTTT
TRBJ2-1 - TRBV5-1 - CASSLAGGIEQFF TGCGCCAGCAGCTTGGCTGGGGGTATTGAGCAGTTCTTC
TRBJ2-1 - TRBV20-1 TRBD2 CSASTSGKSSYNEQFF TGCAGTGCTTCGACTAGCGGAAAAAGCTCCTACAATGAGCAGTTCTTC
TRBJ1-2 - TRBV7-6 TRBD1 CASSLGGDRGFGYTF TGTGCCAGCAGCTTAGGGGGGGACAGGGGTTTTGGCTACACCTTC
TRBJ2-1 few TRBV29-1 - CSVVGLETVGYNEQFF TGCAGCGTAGTAGGACTCGAGACAGTGGGTTACAATGAGCAGTTCTTC
TRBJ2-5 - TRBV12-3/TRBV12-4 - CASTPGRGQETQYF TGTGCCAGCACCCCGGGGAGGGGGCAAGAGACCCAGTACTTC
TRBJ2-3 - TRBV12-3/TRBV12-4 - CASSPLLWSIRTDTQYF TGTGCCAGCAGCCCCCTACTTTGGAGTATCCGAACAGATACGCAGTATTTT
TRBJ2-5 few TRBV29-1 - CSVGRNQETQYF TGCAGCGTTGGGCGGAACCAAGAGACCCAGTACTTC
TRBJ2-4 - TRBV5-1 - CASSLGDPSDIQYF TGCGCCAGCAGCTTGGGTGACCCCTCGGACATTCAGTACTTC
TRBJ2-5 - TRBV28 - CASSLEYSGTWDQKTQYF TGTGCCAGCAGTTTAGAGTACTCCGGGACCTGGGACCAAAAGACCCAGTACTTC
TRBJ2-7 - TRBV14 - CAIHPEVLGSLYEQYF TGTGCCATCCACCCAGAGGTGCTGGGGAGCCTCTACGAGCAGTACTTC
TRBJ2-5 few TRBV20-1 - CSASVAVVETQYF TGCAGTGCTAGTGTGGCGGTAGTGGAGACCCAGTACTTC
TRBJ2-1 - TRBV21-1 - CASSHRGDRGAHNEQFF TGTGCCAGCAGCCACCGGGGGGACAGGGGAGCCCACAATGAGCAGTTCTTC
TRBJ2-3 - TRBV5-1 - CASSLEVLWDTQYF TGCGCCAGCAGCTTGGAGGTCCTTTGGGATACGCAGTATTTT
TRBJ2-1 many TRBV20-1 - CSAIQGTGRGGPYNEQFF TGCAGTGCTATCCAGGGAACTGGTCGCGGTGGACCCTACAATGAGCAGTTCTTC
TRBJ1-2 - TRBV3-1 - CASSQIRTFGYTF TGTGCCAGCAGCCAAATACGGACATTTGGCTACACCTTC
TRBJ2-7 - TRBV4-1 TRBD1 CASSLRLGTAIGEQYF TGCGCCAGCAGCCTTCGCCTGGGGACAGCGATTGGTGAGCAGTACTTC
TRBJ2-3 - TRBV6-5 TRBD2 CASSYSSTSWDTQYF TGTGCCAGCAGTTACTCTTCGACTAGCTGGGATACGCAGTATTTT
TRBJ2-1 - TRBV12-3/TRBV12-4 - CASSSWDNQNNEQFF TGTGCCAGCAGTTCGTGGGACAATCAAAACAATGAGCAGTTCTTC
TRBJ2-7 few TRBV7-3 TRBD2 CASSLRLAGRNEQYF TGTGCCAGCAGCTTAAGACTAGCGGGACGGAATGAGCAGTACTTC
TRBJ1-2 - TRBV7-8 - CASSLDLGQLNYGYTF TGTGCCAGCAGCTTAGATCTCGGACAGCTTAACTATGGCTACACCTTC
TRBJ2-3 - TRBV20-1 - CSAALAGGGIGDTQYF TGCAGTGCTGCCCTCGCGGGTGGGGGGATAGGAGATACGCAGTATTTT
TRBJ2-5 - TRBV3-1 - CASSQDRGLQETQYF TGTGCCAGCAGCCAAGATCGGGGGTTGCAAGAGACCCAGTACTTC
TRBJ2-5 - TRBV5-1 - CASSLADTGQETQYF TGCGCCAGCAGCTTGGCCGATACGGGACAAGAGACCCAGTACTTC
TRBJ2-1 - TRBV24-1 - CATSRSSDGSYNEQFF TGTGCCACCAGCAGATCCTCGGACGGGTCCTACAATGAGCAGTTCTTC
TRBJ2-5 once TRBV12-3/TRBV12-4 - CASSKSVPGAGVGRETQYF TGTGCCAGCAGCAAGTCGGTTCCAGGGGCCGGAGTAGGACGGGAGACCCAGTACTTC
TRBJ2-3 - TRBV7-3 TRBD2 CASSLTAAAGDTDTQYF TGTGCCAGCAGCTTAACGGCGGCAGCGGGGGACACAGATACGCAGTATTTT
TRBJ2-1 few TRBV29-1 - CSVDGANSSYNEQFF TGCAGCGTAGATGGGGCAAATAGCTCCTACAATGAGCAGTTCTTC
TRBJ1-5 - TRBV6-2/TRBV6-3 - CASRGGWEPQHF TGTGCCAGCAGAGGGGGATGGGAGCCCCAGCATTTT
TRBJ2-7 - TRBV24-1 - CATSGGTGGTYEQYF TGTGCCACCAGTGGGGGGACTGGCGGGACTTACGAGCAGTACTTC
TRBJ2-7 once TRBV6-1 TRBD2 CASSGATGTSGSVYEQYF TGTGCCAGCAGCGGGGCCACCGGGACTAGCGGGAGTGTCTACGAGCAGTACTTC
TRBJ1-1 few TRBV7-9 TRBD1 CASSPFWDSGNTEAFF TGTGCCAGCAGCCCCTTCTGGGACAGCGGCAACACTGAAGCTTTCTTT
TRBJ2-7 - TRBV19 - CASSSRTPLRKQYF TGTGCCAGTAGTAGTCGGACTCCTTTAAGGAAGCAGTACTTC
TRBJ2-2 - TRBV27 TRBD2 CASSRTSGISGELFF TGTGCCAGCAGTCGGACTAGCGGGATTTCTGGGGAGCTGTTTTTT
TRBJ2-5 - TRBV5-1 - CASSLLGDQGWETQYF TGCGCCAGCAGCTTGTTAGGGGACCAGGGATGGGAGACCCAGTACTTC
TRBJ1-1 - TRBV3-1 - CASSQVGQGDEAFF TGTGCCAGCAGCCAAGTCGGGCAAGGAGATGAAGCTTTCTTT
TRBJ2-6 - TRBV18 TRBD1 CASSPRGQGRGSGANVLTF TGTGCCAGCTCACCACGGGGACAGGGGCGAGGCTCTGGGGCCAACGTCCTGACTTTC
TRBJ2-1 - TRBV3-1 - CASRSSSSEQFF TGTGCCAGCAGGTCGTCTAGCTCTGAGCAGTTCTTC
TRBJ2-4 few TRBV4-1 - CASSQRQGENIQYF TGCGCCAGCAGCCAAAGGCAGGGTGAAAACATTCAGTACTTC
TRBJ2-1 - TRBV3-1 - CASSVQGPNEQFF TGTGCCAGCAGCGTACAGGGTCCGAATGAGCAGTTCTTC
TRBJ2-7 - TRBV7-2 - CASSQRQAGYNEQYF TGTGCCAGCAGCCAAAGGCAAGCGGGCTACAATGAGCAGTACTTC
TRBJ1-2 - TRBV24-1 TRBD1 CATSEPGQGVNGYTF TGTGCCACCAGTGAACCAGGACAGGGTGTAAATGGCTACACCTTC
TRBJ2-6 - TRBV20-1 TRBD1 CGALDRGAGANVLTF TGCGGTGCCCTCGACAGGGGGGCTGGGGCCAACGTCCTGACTTTC
TRBJ2-7 few TRBV4-3 - CASSQFPGEGYEQYF TGCGCCAGCAGCCAATTCCCGGGGGAAGGGTACGAGCAGTACTTC
TRBJ2-5 few TRBV6-2/TRBV6-3 - CASSPSALWKTQYF TGTGCCAGCAGTCCCTCCGCGCTGTGGAAGACCCAGTACTTC
TRBJ2-1 - TRBV5-1 - CASSFGDDWGAYNEQFF TGCGCCAGCAGCTTCGGAGATGACTGGGGGGCCTACAATGAGCAGTTCTTC
TRBJ2-7 - TRBV5-1 - CASSLAGGDGDEQYF TGCGCCAGCAGCTTGGCTGGGGGAGACGGCGACGAGCAGTACTTC
TRBJ2-5 - TRBV6-5 - CASSRALATQETQYF TGTGCCAGCAGTCGCGCTCTAGCCACCCAAGAGACCCAGTACTTC
TRBJ1-1 few TRBV5-6 - CASSSLGSTITEAFF TGTGCCAGCAGCTCCCTAGGGTCGACGATCACTGAAGCTTTCTTT
TRBJ1-2 - TRBV30 - CASMAGGYTF TGTGCCTCCATGGCGGGGGGCTACACCTTC
TRBJ2-7 few TRBV5-1 - CASSLERPNYEQYF TGCGCCAGCAGCTTGGAAAGACCCAACTACGAGCAGTACTTC